This paragraph covers one T cell receptor beta chain sequence. Its matching antigen is unknown. The data belong to a study of T cell clonotyping in hematopoietic cell transplantation. Study results and caveats: Recipient TCR diversity dropped after transplant; expanded clonotypes rose from day 30 to 180. At the given depth, recipient repertoires were over 95% de novo clonotypes. Without cell sorting, CD4 versus CD8 contributions remain unresolved.

Profiled with immunoSEQ multiplex PCR; TCRdb holds only in-frame clones, not every one. Of some 6,000 clones in the sample, approximately 88% were seen once. The CDR3 has 12 residues. V lost 5 bases, J lost 5 bases, and 7 bases lay in between. CDR1 LNHDA and CDR2 SQIVND come from the germline V gene (reference sequence). Recipient blood drawn about 28 days pretransplant and days 30, 100, 180 after. This chain connects TRBV19 to TRBJ2-1; D is ambiguous. The origin of this receptor is a male patient aged 40-50 years who had an allogeneic stem cell transplant from an unrelated donor, so the T cells may come from the graft donor. Some clones in this sample may be carry-over from other donors' samples. Specimen: peripheral blood mononuclear cells, collected 100 days after allogeneic stem cell transplant. This chain's CDR3 is CASSPGHNEQFF. The CDR3 nucleotides are TGTGCCAGTAGTCCGGGCCACAATGAGCAGTTCTTC. The full variable domain, in which reference TRBV19 and TRBJ2-1 provide the parts outside the CDR3, is DGGITQSPKYLFRKEGQNVTLSCEQNLNHDAMYWYRQDPGQGLRLIYYSQIVNDFQKGDIAEGYSVSREKKESFPLTVTSAQKNPTAFYLCASSPGHNEQFFGPGTRLTVL.